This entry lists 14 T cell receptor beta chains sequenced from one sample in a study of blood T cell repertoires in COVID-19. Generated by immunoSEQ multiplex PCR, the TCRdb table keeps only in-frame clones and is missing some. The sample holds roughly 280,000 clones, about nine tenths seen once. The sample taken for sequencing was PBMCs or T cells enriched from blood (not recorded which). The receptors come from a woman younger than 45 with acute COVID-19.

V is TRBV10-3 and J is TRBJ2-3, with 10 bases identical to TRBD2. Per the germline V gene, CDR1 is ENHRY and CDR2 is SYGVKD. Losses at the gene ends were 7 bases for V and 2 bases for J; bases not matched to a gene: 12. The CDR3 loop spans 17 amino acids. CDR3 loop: CAINEESGTSDTDTQYF. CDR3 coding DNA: TGTGCCATCAACGAAGAAAGCGGGACTAGCGACACAGATACGCAGTATTTT.

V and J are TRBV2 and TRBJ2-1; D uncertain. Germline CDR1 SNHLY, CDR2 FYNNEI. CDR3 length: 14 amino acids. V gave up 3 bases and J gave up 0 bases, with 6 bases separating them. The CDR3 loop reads CASSDVSSYNEQFF. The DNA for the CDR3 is TGTGCCAGCAGTGATGTCAGCTCCTACAATGAGCAGTTCTTC.

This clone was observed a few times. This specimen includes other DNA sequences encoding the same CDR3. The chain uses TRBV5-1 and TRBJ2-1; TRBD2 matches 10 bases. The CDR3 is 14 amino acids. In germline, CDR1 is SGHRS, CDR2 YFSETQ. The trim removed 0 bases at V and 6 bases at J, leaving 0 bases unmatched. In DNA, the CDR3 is TGCGCCAGCAGCTTGGGGACTAGCGGCAATGAGCAGTTCTTC. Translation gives CASSLGTSGNEQFF.

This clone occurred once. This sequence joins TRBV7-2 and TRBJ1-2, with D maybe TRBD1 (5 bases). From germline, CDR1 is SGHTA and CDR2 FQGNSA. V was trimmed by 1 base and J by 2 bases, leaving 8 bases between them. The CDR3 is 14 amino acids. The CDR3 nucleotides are TGTGCCAGCAGCTTAGATTCAGGGAACTATGGCTACACCTTC. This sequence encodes CASSLDSGNYGYTF. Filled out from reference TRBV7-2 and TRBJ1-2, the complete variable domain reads GAGVSQSPSNKVTEKGKDVELRCDPISGHTALYWYRQSLGQGLEFLIYFQGNSAPDKSGLPSDRFSAERTGGSVSTLTIQRTQQEDSAVYLCASSLDSGNYGYTFGSGTRLTVV.

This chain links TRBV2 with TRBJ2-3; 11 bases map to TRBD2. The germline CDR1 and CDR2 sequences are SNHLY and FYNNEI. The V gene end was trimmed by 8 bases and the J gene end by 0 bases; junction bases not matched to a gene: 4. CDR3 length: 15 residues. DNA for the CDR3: TGTGCCAGCGGGGGACTAGCGGCTAGCACAGATACGCAGTATTTT. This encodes CASGGLAASTDTQYF. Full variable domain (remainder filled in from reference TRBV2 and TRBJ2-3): EPEVTQTPSHQVTQMGQEVILRCVPISNHLYFYWYRQILGQKVEFLVSFYNNEISEKSEIFDDQFSVERPDGSNFTLKIRSTKLEDSAMYFCASGGLAASTDTQYFGPGTRLTVL.

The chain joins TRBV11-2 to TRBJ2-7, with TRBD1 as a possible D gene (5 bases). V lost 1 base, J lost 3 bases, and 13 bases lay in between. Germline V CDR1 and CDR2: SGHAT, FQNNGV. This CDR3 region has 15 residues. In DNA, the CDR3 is TGTGCCAGCAGCTTAGGGAGAAGACAGAACTACGAGCAGTACTTC. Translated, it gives CASSLGRRQNYEQYF.

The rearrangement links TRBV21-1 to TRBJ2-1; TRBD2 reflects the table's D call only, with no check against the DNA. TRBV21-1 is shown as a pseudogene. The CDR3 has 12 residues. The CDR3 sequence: CASSKWGGEQFF. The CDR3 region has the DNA TGTGCCAGCAGCAAATGGGGGGGTGAGCAGTTCTTC.

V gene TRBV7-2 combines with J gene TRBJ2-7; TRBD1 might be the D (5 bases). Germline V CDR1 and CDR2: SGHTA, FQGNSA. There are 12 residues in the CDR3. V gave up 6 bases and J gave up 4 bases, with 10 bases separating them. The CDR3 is CASRSQGYEQYF. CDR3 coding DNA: TGTGCCAGCAGATCTCAGGGTTACGAGCAGTACTTC.

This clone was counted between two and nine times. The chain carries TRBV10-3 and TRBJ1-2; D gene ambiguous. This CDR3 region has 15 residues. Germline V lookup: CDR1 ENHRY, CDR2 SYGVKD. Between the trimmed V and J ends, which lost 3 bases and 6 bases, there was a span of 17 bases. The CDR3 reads CAISDPEKRRDGYTF. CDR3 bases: TGTGCCATCAGTGATCCGGAAAAAAGGCGGGATGGCTACACCTTC.

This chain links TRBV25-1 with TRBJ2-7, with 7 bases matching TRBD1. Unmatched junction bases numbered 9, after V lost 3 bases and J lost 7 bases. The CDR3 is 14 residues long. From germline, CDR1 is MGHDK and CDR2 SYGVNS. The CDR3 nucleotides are TGTGCCAGCAGTGATCGGGCAGGGGGTGTAGAGCAGTACTTC. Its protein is CASSDRAGGVEQYF.

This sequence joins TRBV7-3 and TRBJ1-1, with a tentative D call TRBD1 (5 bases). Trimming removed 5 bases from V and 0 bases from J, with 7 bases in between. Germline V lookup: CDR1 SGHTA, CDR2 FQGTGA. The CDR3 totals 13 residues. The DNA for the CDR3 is TGTGCCAGCAGCGTGACAGTGAACACTGAAGCTTTCTTT. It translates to CASSVTVNTEAFF.

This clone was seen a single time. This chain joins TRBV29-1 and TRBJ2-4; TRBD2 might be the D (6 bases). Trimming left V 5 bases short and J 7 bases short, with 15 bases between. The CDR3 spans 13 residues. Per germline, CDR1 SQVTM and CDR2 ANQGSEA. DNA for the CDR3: TGCAGCGTTCATCCTTCGGGAGATAACATTCAGTACTTC. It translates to CSVHPSGDNIQYF.

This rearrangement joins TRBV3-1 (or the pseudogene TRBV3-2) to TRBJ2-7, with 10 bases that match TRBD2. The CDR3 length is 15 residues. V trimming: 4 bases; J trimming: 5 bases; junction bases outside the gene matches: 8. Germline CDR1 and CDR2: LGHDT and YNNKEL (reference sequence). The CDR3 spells CASSPYSGRAHEQYF. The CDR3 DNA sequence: TGTGCCAGCAGCCCATACAGCGGGAGGGCCCACGAGCAGTACTTC.

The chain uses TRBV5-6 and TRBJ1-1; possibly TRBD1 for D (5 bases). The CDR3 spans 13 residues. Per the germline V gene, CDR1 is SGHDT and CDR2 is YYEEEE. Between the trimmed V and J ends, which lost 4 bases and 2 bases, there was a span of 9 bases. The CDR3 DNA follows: TGTGCCAGCAGCACTGGGGCTAACACTGAAGCTTTCTTT. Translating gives CASSTGANTEAFF.